This T cell receptor (beta chain) was captured in a study of T cells in Graves' hyperthyroidism and ophthalmopathy. Across the whole study: Peripheral blood was collected at initial diagnosis, before any treatment.

Using RNA transcripts as the source, TCR beta CDR3 regions were amplified. First-round RT-PCR targeting the TCR CDR3 was performed with the HTBI primer set. TCRdb used MiXCR to reprocess the multiplex PCR reads, holding one entry per CDR3 protein. The repertoire holds some 180,000 distinct CDR3 sequences, with approximately 16% as singletons. Patients counted as stable if ophthalmopathy did not develop within 18 months. Germline-derived CDR1 and CDR2 are MDHEN and SYDVKM. This CDR3 spans 16 amino acids. V gave up 6 bases and J gave up 4 bases; unmatched junction bases: 13. Study results and limitations: Within blood appeared most thyroid clonotypes that had expanded above 0.001. A model using 13 V-J features told ophthalmopathy apart from stable hyperthyroidism.

Concerning this clonotype itself: No antigen is known for it.

The source is a woman aged 45-59 years with Graves' hyperthyroidism. The V gene is TRBV28, the J gene TRBJ2-7; 9 positions agree with TRBD1. Sequenced sample: blood. This CDR3 is CASSSTGGRNSYEQYF. In nucleotides, the CDR3 is TGTGCCAGCAGCTCTACAGGGGGCCGGAATAGTTACGAGCAGTACTTC.